A single T cell receptor (beta chain) is shown here with its context. What it binds is not known. This sample is part of a study of graft-versus-host responses after intestinal transplantation. This table comes from immunoSEQ multiplex PCR, and its TCRdb copy is limited to in-frame clones, with some not included. The sample consists of approximately 110,000 clones, about 92% of them appearing once. Germline V gene data show CDR1 as SQVTM and CDR2 as ANQGSEA. The CDR3 runs 13 residues. The V gene end was trimmed by 5 bases and the J gene end by 3 bases; junction bases not matched to a gene: 7. The chain uses TRBV29-1 and TRBJ2-7; 7 bases agree with TRBD1. This sample comprised unstimulated CD8+ T cells sorted from spleen or lymph node cells, obtained before transplant. The receptor's source is a human donor who was the organ donor for an intestinal transplant. CDR3 in amino acids: CSVSWQGDYEQYF. The CDR3 nucleotides are TGCAGCGTTTCTTGGCAGGGGGACTACGAGCAGTACTTC.